The rows below give T cell receptor beta chains drawn from one sample of a study of CD8 T cells in Susac syndrome. TCRdb processed the immunoSEQ multiplex PCR reads anew with MiXCR; each CDR3 protein has one entry. The data show around 170,000 distinct CDR3 sequences, approximately 95% seen once. The sequencing sample was made of CD8+ T cells from PBMCs. Receptors originate from a human donor with multiple sclerosis. Each CDR3 is given with its conserved first and last residue. The order of the fields is CDR3 DNA, CDR3 protein, D gene, clone size, J gene, V gene. D genes are given only for firm matches. Some rows mark clone size as missing; the rest say once, few, many or name a class of expanded clone.

CDR3nt: TGCAGCGTTGACCACCTCCTAGCGGGAGAAGCAGGTGCCTACAATGAGCAGTTCTTC
CDR3aa: CSVDHLLAGEAGAYNEQFF
d_gene: TRBD2
abundance: NA
j_gene: TRBJ2-1
v_gene: TRBV29-1

CDR3nt: TGTGCCAGCAGCGTAGGGGTGGAGGGGTATGGCTACACCTTC
CDR3aa: CASSVGVEGYGYTF
d_gene: NA
abundance: NA
j_gene: TRBJ1-2
v_gene: TRBV9

CDR3nt: TGTGCCAGCAGTCCCACAAGGGGGCTAGGTACAGATACGCAGTATTTT
CDR3aa: CASSPTRGLGTDTQYF
d_gene: TRBD1
abundance: NA
j_gene: TRBJ2-3
v_gene: TRBV2

CDR3nt: TGCAGTGCTAGACATCACAGGGTCCCGCTCTCCTACGAGCAGTACTTC
CDR3aa: CSARHHRVPLSYEQYF
d_gene: NA
abundance: NA
j_gene: TRBJ2-7
v_gene: TRBV20-1

CDR3nt: TGCAGCGTCTCGACAGGGAAGACCTACGAGCAGTACTTC
CDR3aa: CSVSTGKTYEQYF
d_gene: TRBD1
abundance: once
j_gene: TRBJ2-7
v_gene: TRBV29-1

CDR3nt: TGCAGTGCTAGCGGTCGGGAGGGCCATTTGGAGACCCAGTACTTC
CDR3aa: CSASGREGHLETQYF
d_gene: TRBD2
abundance: NA
j_gene: TRBJ2-5
v_gene: TRBV20-1

CDR3nt: TGTGCTAGTGGTTTGGTACTAGCGGGCTACAATGAGCAGTTCTTC
CDR3aa: CASGLVLAGYNEQFF
d_gene: TRBD2
abundance: once
j_gene: TRBJ2-1
v_gene: TRBV12-5

CDR3nt: TGTGCCAGCGGGCCAAGCCTCGGCGGGACAGACACAGATACGCAGTATTTT
CDR3aa: CASGPSLGGTDTDTQYF
d_gene: NA
abundance: NA
j_gene: TRBJ2-3
v_gene: TRBV2

CDR3nt: TGTGCCAGCAGTTTAGAGTCAGCTGAAGCTTTCTTT
CDR3aa: CASSLESAEAFF
d_gene: NA
abundance: NA
j_gene: TRBJ1-1
v_gene: TRBV12-3/TRBV12-4

CDR3nt: TGTGCCAGCAGCCAAGATCCAGCGGGAGGGTACGAGCAGTACTTC
CDR3aa: CASSQDPAGGYEQYF
d_gene: TRBD2
abundance: NA
j_gene: TRBJ2-7
v_gene: TRBV4-2

CDR3nt: TGCAGTGGGTCAGCCTTCCCTGGTACGCAGTATTTT
CDR3aa: CSGSAFPGTQYF
d_gene: NA
abundance: NA
j_gene: TRBJ2-3
v_gene: TRBV20-1

CDR3nt: TGTGCCAGCTCACGCGCAGGGTTCTGGACAGATACGCAGTATTTT
CDR3aa: CASSRAGFWTDTQYF
d_gene: NA
abundance: NA
j_gene: TRBJ2-3
v_gene: TRBV18

CDR3nt: TGTGCCAGCGGGAGGGGACAGAAAATGAACACTGAAGCTTTCTTT
CDR3aa: CASGRGQKMNTEAFF
d_gene: TRBD1
abundance: NA
j_gene: TRBJ1-1
v_gene: TRBV2

CDR3nt: TGTGCCAGCAGTTACTCCGATCCGGGACAGATCTACGAGCAGTACTTC
CDR3aa: CASSYSDPGQIYEQYF
d_gene: TRBD1
abundance: NA
j_gene: TRBJ2-7
v_gene: TRBV6-5

CDR3nt: TGCAGTGCTCCCTCACTAGCAGCTAGCACAGATACGCAGTATTTT
CDR3aa: CSAPSLAASTDTQYF
d_gene: NA
abundance: NA
j_gene: TRBJ2-3
v_gene: TRBV20-1

CDR3nt: TGTGCCAGCAGTTTGACTAGTAGTCCCTACAATGAGCAGTTCTTC
CDR3aa: CASSLTSSPYNEQFF
d_gene: NA
abundance: once
j_gene: TRBJ2-1
v_gene: TRBV27

CDR3nt: TGCGCCAGCAGCTGGGACGGGACCAAAAACATTCAGTACTTC
CDR3aa: CASSWDGTKNIQYF
d_gene: NA
abundance: NA
j_gene: TRBJ2-4
v_gene: TRBV5-1

CDR3nt: TGTGCCAGCAGCCAAGTCGGGACAGCCATGGGGGATGAGCAGTTCTTC
CDR3aa: CASSQVGTAMGDEQFF
d_gene: TRBD1
abundance: once
j_gene: TRBJ2-1
v_gene: TRBV3-1

CDR3nt: TGTGCCACCAGTGAATGGGGGGATACGCAGTATTTT
CDR3aa: CATSEWGDTQYF
d_gene: NA
abundance: NA
j_gene: TRBJ2-3
v_gene: TRBV24-1

CDR3nt: TGTGCCAGCAGCTTCGGGACTAGCGGGGTGAGCTCCTACGAGCAGTACTTC
CDR3aa: CASSFGTSGVSSYEQYF
d_gene: TRBD2
abundance: NA
j_gene: TRBJ2-7
v_gene: TRBV5-6

CDR3nt: TGTGCCAGCAGTCCAATGGGGGTTACAGGGGGCTCTTGGGAGACCCAGTACTTC
CDR3aa: CASSPMGVTGGSWETQYF
d_gene: TRBD1
abundance: NA
j_gene: TRBJ2-5
v_gene: TRBV12-3/TRBV12-4

CDR3nt: TGTGCCAGCGGACCCAAGGTGCGGGGGGAAGATACGCAGTATTTT
CDR3aa: CASGPKVRGEDTQYF
d_gene: TRBD2
abundance: NA
j_gene: TRBJ2-3
v_gene: TRBV12-3/TRBV12-4

CDR3nt: TGTGCCATCAGTGAGTCGCTCCGTCGGGATTCACCCCTCCACTTT
CDR3aa: CAISESLRRDSPLHF
d_gene: NA
abundance: NA
j_gene: TRBJ1-6
v_gene: TRBV10-3

CDR3nt: TGCGCCAGCAGCCGGTCGGGGGGGCTCAATCAGCCCCAGCATTTT
CDR3aa: CASSRSGGLNQPQHF
d_gene: NA
abundance: NA
j_gene: TRBJ1-5
v_gene: TRBV5-1

CDR3nt: TGTGCCAGCAGTTTATCGGTACTTCAAGAGACCCAGTACTTC
CDR3aa: CASSLSVLQETQYF
d_gene: NA
abundance: NA
j_gene: TRBJ2-5
v_gene: TRBV12-3/TRBV12-4

CDR3nt: TGCGCCAGCAGCTTGTTGATTGGGGGTCCCCAGCATTTT
CDR3aa: CASSLLIGGPQHF
d_gene: NA
abundance: NA
j_gene: TRBJ1-5
v_gene: TRBV5-1

CDR3nt: TGTGCCAGCAGCTTAGGCAGGAGGGTTCTTGAGCAGTTCTTC
CDR3aa: CASSLGRRVLEQFF
d_gene: NA
abundance: NA
j_gene: TRBJ2-1
v_gene: TRBV13

CDR3nt: TGCAGCGTTGGCTCGGGGGGGCCTCCGCAGTATTTT
CDR3aa: CSVGSGGPPQYF
d_gene: TRBD2
abundance: few
j_gene: TRBJ2-3
v_gene: TRBV29-1

CDR3nt: TGCGCCAGCAGCCAAGATCGACTAGTTCGGACGCAGTATTTT
CDR3aa: CASSQDRLVRTQYF
d_gene: NA
abundance: NA
j_gene: TRBJ2-3
v_gene: TRBV4-1

CDR3nt: TGCAGTGCTAGAGACGGGGAAAGGGAGCAGTACTTC
CDR3aa: CSARDGEREQYF
d_gene: NA
abundance: once
j_gene: TRBJ2-7
v_gene: TRBV20-1

CDR3nt: TGCGCCAGCAGCTTGGCCCGGCGGTCAAATTCACCCCTCCACTTT
CDR3aa: CASSLARRSNSPLHF
d_gene: NA
abundance: NA
j_gene: TRBJ1-6
v_gene: TRBV5-1

CDR3nt: TGTGCCAGCAGCCCGACTGGGCAACACACAGATACGCAGTATTTT
CDR3aa: CASSPTGQHTDTQYF
d_gene: NA
abundance: NA
j_gene: TRBJ2-3
v_gene: TRBV11-2

CDR3nt: TGCAGTGCACTAACCAACTCCTACAATGAGCAGTTCTTC
CDR3aa: CSALTNSYNEQFF
d_gene: NA
abundance: NA
j_gene: TRBJ2-1
v_gene: TRBV20-1

CDR3nt: TGCAGCGTAGCCAGACAGGGCGGACAAGAGACCCAGTACTTC
CDR3aa: CSVARQGGQETQYF
d_gene: TRBD1
abundance: NA
j_gene: TRBJ2-5
v_gene: TRBV29-1

CDR3nt: TGTGCCAGCAGTGAATTTGAAGGTTCCGGGACTAGCGGGAGGGAGCCGGCCACCCAGTACTTC
CDR3aa: CASSEFEGSGTSGREPATQYF
d_gene: TRBD2
abundance: NA
j_gene: TRBJ2-5
v_gene: TRBV25-1

CDR3nt: TGCAGTGCTAGAGATCCGGATGGAAGCACAGATACGCAGTATTTT
CDR3aa: CSARDPDGSTDTQYF
d_gene: NA
abundance: NA
j_gene: TRBJ2-3
v_gene: TRBV20-1

CDR3nt: TGCGCCAGCAGGGGGACTACCTCCCGGGGGGATGAGCAGTTCTTC
CDR3aa: CASRGTTSRGDEQFF
d_gene: TRBD2
abundance: once
j_gene: TRBJ2-1
v_gene: TRBV5-1

CDR3nt: TGTGCCATCGAGACAGACCGCTACGAGCAGTACTTC
CDR3aa: CAIETDRYEQYF
d_gene: NA
abundance: NA
j_gene: TRBJ2-7
v_gene: TRBV7-9

CDR3nt: TGTGCCAGCAGCCCCTTCCGGGGAACCTACAATGAGCAGTTCTTC
CDR3aa: CASSPFRGTYNEQFF
d_gene: NA
abundance: NA
j_gene: TRBJ2-1
v_gene: TRBV9

CDR3nt: TGCGCCAGCAGTCCTATTAGCGGGAGGGCCCGCAATGAGCAGTTCTTC
CDR3aa: CASSPISGRARNEQFF
d_gene: TRBD2
abundance: NA
j_gene: TRBJ2-1
v_gene: TRBV4-1

CDR3nt: TGTGCCAGCAGTGAGCGGAGGGGAAGTAGCGAGCAGTTCTTC
CDR3aa: CASSERRGSSEQFF
d_gene: NA
abundance: NA
j_gene: TRBJ2-1
v_gene: TRBV6-4

CDR3nt: TGTGCCAGCAGCTTAGAAAGCGGGGGGGTATACAATGAGCAGTTCTTC
CDR3aa: CASSLESGGVYNEQFF
d_gene: TRBD2
abundance: NA
j_gene: TRBJ2-1
v_gene: TRBV7-8

CDR3nt: TGTGCCAGCAGCCCCAGGGGAGGGGGGTATCAGCCCCAGCATTTT
CDR3aa: CASSPRGGGYQPQHF
d_gene: NA
abundance: NA
j_gene: TRBJ1-5
v_gene: TRBV3-1

CDR3nt: TGTGCCAGCAAAGGACAGGGGGCGGGGGGTAATACGCAGTATTTT
CDR3aa: CASKGQGAGGNTQYF
d_gene: TRBD1
abundance: NA
j_gene: TRBJ2-3
v_gene: TRBV25-1

CDR3nt: TGTGCCAGCAGCTTATTATCAGGATATGAAGCTTTCTTT
CDR3aa: CASSLLSGYEAFF
d_gene: NA
abundance: once
j_gene: TRBJ1-1
v_gene: TRBV7-3

CDR3nt: TGTGCCAGCAGCTCAACAGGGGCCCCAGATACGCAGTATTTT
CDR3aa: CASSSTGAPDTQYF
d_gene: TRBD1
abundance: NA
j_gene: TRBJ2-3
v_gene: TRBV7-7

CDR3nt: TGCAGTGCTAGAGATCGCGGACAGGGCTACGAGCAGTACTTC
CDR3aa: CSARDRGQGYEQYF
d_gene: TRBD1
abundance: NA
j_gene: TRBJ2-7
v_gene: TRBV20-1

CDR3nt: TGTGCCTGGAGCTCGGACGGGAACTATGGCTACACCTTC
CDR3aa: CAWSSDGNYGYTF
d_gene: NA
abundance: NA
j_gene: TRBJ1-2
v_gene: TRBV30

CDR3nt: TGTGCCAGCAGCCATGGAGGAGGGTGGTTGGACAATGAGCAGTTCTTC
CDR3aa: CASSHGGGWLDNEQFF
d_gene: NA
abundance: NA
j_gene: TRBJ2-1
v_gene: TRBV14

CDR3nt: TGTGCCAGCAGTTACTCGTTTCGAGGGGGCGATTTTGGCTACACCTTC
CDR3aa: CASSYSFRGGDFGYTF
d_gene: TRBD1
abundance: NA
j_gene: TRBJ1-2
v_gene: TRBV6-5

CDR3nt: TGTGCCACCAGCAGAGTAGCAGGCCCTGGCGGCAATCAGCCCCAGCATTTT
CDR3aa: CATSRVAGPGGNQPQHF
d_gene: NA
abundance: NA
j_gene: TRBJ1-5
v_gene: TRBV15

CDR3nt: TGTGCCAGCAGTCCGACAGGGGACAATGAGCAGTTCTTC
CDR3aa: CASSPTGDNEQFF
d_gene: TRBD1
abundance: NA
j_gene: TRBJ2-1
v_gene: TRBV12-3/TRBV12-4

CDR3nt: TGTGCCAGCAGTGACGACCGAAGGTTGGACACTGAAGCTTTCTTT
CDR3aa: CASSDDRRLDTEAFF
d_gene: NA
abundance: NA
j_gene: TRBJ1-1
v_gene: TRBV2

CDR3nt: TGTGCCAGCAGTCTCCTCGGGGCAGAGACCCAGTACTTC
CDR3aa: CASSLLGAETQYF
d_gene: NA
abundance: few
j_gene: TRBJ2-5
v_gene: TRBV7-8

CDR3nt: TGCAGCGTGGGACTAGCGGGGAAGGCCGGGGAGCTGTTTTTT
CDR3aa: CSVGLAGKAGELFF
d_gene: TRBD2
abundance: NA
j_gene: TRBJ2-2
v_gene: TRBV29-1

CDR3nt: TGTGCCAGCAGTTTGGTTAGCGGGAGTACCCTCGCCGAGCAGTACTTC
CDR3aa: CASSLVSGSTLAEQYF
d_gene: TRBD2
abundance: NA
j_gene: TRBJ2-7
v_gene: TRBV12-3/TRBV12-4